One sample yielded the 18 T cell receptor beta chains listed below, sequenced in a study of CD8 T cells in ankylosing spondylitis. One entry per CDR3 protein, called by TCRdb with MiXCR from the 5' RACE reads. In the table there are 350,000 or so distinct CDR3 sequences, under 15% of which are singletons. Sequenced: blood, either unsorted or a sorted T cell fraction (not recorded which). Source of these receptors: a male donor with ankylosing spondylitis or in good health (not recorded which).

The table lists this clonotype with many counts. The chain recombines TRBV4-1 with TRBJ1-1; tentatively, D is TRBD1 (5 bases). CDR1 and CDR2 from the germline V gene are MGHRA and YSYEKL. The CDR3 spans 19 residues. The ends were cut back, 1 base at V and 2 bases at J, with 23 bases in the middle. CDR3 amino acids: CASSQVGLRGGDLNTEAFF. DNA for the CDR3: TGCGCCAGCAGCCAAGTTGGTTTACGGGGAGGGGACTTAAACACTGAAGCTTTCTTT.

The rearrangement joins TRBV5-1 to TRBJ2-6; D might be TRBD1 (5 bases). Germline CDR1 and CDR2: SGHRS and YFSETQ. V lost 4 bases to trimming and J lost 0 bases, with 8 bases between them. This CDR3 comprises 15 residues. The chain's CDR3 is CASSPTVSGANVLTF. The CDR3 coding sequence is TGCGCCAGCAGCCCGACAGTCTCTGGGGCCAACGTCCTGACTTTC.

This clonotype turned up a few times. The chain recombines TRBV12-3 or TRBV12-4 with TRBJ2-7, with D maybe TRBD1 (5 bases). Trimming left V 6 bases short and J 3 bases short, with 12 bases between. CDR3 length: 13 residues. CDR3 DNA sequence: TGTGCCAGCAGCATCCTTCAGGGCTACGAGCAGTACTTC. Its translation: CASSILQGYEQYF.

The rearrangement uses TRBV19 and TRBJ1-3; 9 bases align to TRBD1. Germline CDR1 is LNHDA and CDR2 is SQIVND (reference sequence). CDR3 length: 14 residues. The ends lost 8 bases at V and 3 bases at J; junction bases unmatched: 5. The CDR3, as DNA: TGTGCCAGTTTTAACAGGGGGCTTGGAAACACCATATATTTT. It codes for CASFNRGLGNTIYF.

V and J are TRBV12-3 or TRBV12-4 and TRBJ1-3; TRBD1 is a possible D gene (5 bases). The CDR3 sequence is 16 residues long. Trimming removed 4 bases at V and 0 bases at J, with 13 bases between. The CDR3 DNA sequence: TGTGCCAGCAGTTCCCACTCGACAGTCTCTGGAAACACCATATATTTT. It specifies CASSSHSTVSGNTIYF.

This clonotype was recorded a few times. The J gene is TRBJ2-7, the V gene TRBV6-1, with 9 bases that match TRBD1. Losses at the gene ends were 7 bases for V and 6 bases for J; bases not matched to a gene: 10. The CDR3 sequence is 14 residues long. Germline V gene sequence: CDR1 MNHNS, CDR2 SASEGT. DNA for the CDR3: TGTGCCAGCAAAAACCGGGACAGGGTACGCGAGCAGTACTTC. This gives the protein CASKNRDRVREQYF.

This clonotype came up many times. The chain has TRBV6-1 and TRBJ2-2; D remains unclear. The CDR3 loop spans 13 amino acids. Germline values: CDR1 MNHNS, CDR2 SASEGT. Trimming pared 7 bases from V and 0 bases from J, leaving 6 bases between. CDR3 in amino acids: CASKNANTGELFF. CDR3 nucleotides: TGTGCCAGCAAAAACGCGAACACCGGGGAGCTGTTTTTT.

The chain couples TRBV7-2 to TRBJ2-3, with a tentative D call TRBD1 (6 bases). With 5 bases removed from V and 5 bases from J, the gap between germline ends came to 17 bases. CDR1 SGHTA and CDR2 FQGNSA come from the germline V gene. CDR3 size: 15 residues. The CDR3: CASSVNFPRGDTQYF. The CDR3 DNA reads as TGTGCCAGCAGCGTCAATTTCCCCAGGGGAGATACGCAGTATTTT.

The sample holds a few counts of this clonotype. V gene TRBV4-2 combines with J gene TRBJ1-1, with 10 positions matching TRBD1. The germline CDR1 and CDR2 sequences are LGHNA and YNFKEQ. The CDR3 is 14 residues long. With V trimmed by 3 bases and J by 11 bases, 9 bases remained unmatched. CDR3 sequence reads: CASSQSGTGDLAFF. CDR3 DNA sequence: TGTGCCAGCAGCCAGAGCGGGACAGGGGATTTGGCTTTCTTT.

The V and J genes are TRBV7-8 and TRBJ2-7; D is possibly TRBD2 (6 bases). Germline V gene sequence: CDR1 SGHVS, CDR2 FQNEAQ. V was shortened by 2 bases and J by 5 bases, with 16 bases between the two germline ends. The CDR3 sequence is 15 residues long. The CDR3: CASSLSRLRRDEQYF. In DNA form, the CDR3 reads TGTGCCAGCAGCTTAAGTCGCCTGCGGAGGGACGAGCAGTACTTC. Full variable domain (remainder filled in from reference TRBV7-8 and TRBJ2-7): GAGVSQSPRYKVAKRGQDVALRCDPISGHVSLFWYQQALGQGPEFLTYFQNEAQLDKSGLPSDRFFAERPEGSVSTLKIQRTQQEDSAVYLCASSLSRLRRDEQYFGPGTRLTVT.

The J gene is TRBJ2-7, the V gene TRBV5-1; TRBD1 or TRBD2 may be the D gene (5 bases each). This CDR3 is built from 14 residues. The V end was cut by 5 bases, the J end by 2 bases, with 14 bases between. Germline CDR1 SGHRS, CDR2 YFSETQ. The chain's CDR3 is CASRLGDGAYEQYF. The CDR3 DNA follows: TGCGCCAGCAGGCTGGGGGACGGAGCCTACGAGCAGTACTTC.

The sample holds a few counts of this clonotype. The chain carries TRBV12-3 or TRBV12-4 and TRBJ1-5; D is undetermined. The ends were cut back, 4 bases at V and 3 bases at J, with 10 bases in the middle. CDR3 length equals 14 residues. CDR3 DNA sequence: TGTGCCAGCAGTTGGTATTTGGACAATCAGCCCCAGCATTTT. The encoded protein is CASSWYLDNQPQHF.

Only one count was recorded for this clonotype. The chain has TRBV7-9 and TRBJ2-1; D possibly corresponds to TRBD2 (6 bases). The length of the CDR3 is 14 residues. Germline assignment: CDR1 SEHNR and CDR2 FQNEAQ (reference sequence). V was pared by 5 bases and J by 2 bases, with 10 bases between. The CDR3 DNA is TGTGCCAGCAGCACTGCTAGCGCCTACAATGAGCAGTTCTTC. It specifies CASSTASAYNEQFF.

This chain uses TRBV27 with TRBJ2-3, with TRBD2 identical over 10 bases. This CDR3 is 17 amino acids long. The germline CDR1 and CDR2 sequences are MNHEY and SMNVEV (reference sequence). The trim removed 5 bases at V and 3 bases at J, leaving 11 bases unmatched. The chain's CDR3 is CASSHFGLAGGTDTQYF. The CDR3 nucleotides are TGTGCCAGCAGTCACTTTGGGTTAGCGGGAGGAACAGATACGCAGTATTTT.

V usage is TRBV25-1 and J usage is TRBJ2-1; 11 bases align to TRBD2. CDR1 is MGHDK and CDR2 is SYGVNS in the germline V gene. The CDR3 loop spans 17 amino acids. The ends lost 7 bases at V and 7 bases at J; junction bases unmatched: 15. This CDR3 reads CASTPLSGTSGNNEQFF. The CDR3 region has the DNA TGTGCCAGCACCCCTTTATCCGGGACTAGCGGAAATAATGAGCAGTTCTTC.

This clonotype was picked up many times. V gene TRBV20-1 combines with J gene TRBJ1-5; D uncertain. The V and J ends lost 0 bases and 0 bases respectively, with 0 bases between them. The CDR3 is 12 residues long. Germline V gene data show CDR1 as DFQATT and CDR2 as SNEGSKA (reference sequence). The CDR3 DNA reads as TGCAGTGCTAGAGATAGCAATCAGCCCCAGCATTTT. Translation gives CSARDSNQPQHF.

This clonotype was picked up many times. CDR3 in amino acids: CSASPGQAYARAQYF. The CDR3 DNA reads as TGCAGTGCTAGCCCCGGACAGGCCTATGCACGGGCGCAGTATTTT. The rearrangement joins TRBV20-1 to TRBJ2-3; TRBD1 matches at 7 bases. The CDR3 contains 15 residues. CDR1 and CDR2 (germline): DFQATT, SNEGSKA (reference sequence). The ends lost 3 bases at V and 10 bases at J; junction bases unmatched: 16.

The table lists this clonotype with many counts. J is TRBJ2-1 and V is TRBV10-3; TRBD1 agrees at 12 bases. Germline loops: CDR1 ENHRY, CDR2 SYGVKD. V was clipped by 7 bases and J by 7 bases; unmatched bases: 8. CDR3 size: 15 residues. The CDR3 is CAITKGQGAGNEQFF. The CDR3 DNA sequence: TGTGCCATCACCAAGGGACAGGGGGCTGGGAATGAGCAGTTCTTC.